This T cell receptor (beta chain) was obtained from a study of technical replicates of blood from a handful of donors. TCRdb's copy holds only in-frame clones and misses some; the assay was immunoSEQ multiplex PCR. This repertoire shows around 79,000 clones, about 91% found once; its top ten account for around 0.24%. Trimming took 1 base from V and 4 from J, leaving 22 bases between them. Germline V CDR1 and CDR2: SQVTM, ANQGSEA. There are 17 residues in the CDR3. The sequenced material came from T cells isolated from PBMCs. The TCR comes from a human donor in good health. V usage is TRBV29-1 and J usage is TRBJ1-2, with a weak D call TRBD1 (6 bases). The CDR3: CSVEVSQGKGFPYGYTF. CDR3 DNA: TGCAGCGTTGAAGTGTCCCAGGGGAAAGGTTTCCCCTATGGCTACACCTTC.